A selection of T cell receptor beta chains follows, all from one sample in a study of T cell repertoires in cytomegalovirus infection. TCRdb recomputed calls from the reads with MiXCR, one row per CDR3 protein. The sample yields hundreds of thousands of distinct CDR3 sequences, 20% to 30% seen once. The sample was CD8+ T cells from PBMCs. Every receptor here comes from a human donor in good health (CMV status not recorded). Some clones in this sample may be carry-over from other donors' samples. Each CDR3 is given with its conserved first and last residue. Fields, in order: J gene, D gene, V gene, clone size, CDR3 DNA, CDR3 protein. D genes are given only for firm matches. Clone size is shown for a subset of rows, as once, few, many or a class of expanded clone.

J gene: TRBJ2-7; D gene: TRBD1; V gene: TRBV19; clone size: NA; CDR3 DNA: TGTGCCAGTAGTTCACCCCACGACAGGGTCGAGCAGTACTTC; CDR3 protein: CASSSPHDRVEQYF
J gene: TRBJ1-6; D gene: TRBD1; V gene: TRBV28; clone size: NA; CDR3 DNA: TGTGCCAGCAGTTCCATTGGACAGGGGGCTAATTCACCCCTCCACTTT; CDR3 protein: CASSSIGQGANSPLHF
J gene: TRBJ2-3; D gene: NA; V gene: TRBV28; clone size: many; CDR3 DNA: TGTGCCAGCAGTTTTGAGGGGATGAGCACAGATACGCAGTATTTT; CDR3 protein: CASSFEGMSTDTQYF
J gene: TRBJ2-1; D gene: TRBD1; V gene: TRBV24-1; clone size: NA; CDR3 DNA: TGTGCCACCAGTGAACTGGGACAGGGCAAGGGTGAGCAGTTCTTC; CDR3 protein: CATSELGQGKGEQFF
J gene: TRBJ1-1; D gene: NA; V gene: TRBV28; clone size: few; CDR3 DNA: TGTGCCAGCTACCCCCGGGCCAACTCGGAAGCTTTCTTT; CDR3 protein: CASYPRANSEAFF
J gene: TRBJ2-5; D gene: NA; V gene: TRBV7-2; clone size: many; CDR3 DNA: TGTGCCAGCAGCTTAGACGCAGGCCAAGAGACCCAGTACTTC; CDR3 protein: CASSLDAGQETQYF
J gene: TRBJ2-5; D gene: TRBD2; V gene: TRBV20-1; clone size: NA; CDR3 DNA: TGCAGTGCTAGAGTGGGTAGCGGGGCCCAAGAGACCCAGTACTTC; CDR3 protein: CSARVGSGAQETQYF
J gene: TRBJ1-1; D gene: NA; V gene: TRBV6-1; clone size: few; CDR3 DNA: TGTGCCAGCAGTGCCTCGACAGTGGGGAACACTGAAGCTTTCTTT; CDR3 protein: CASSASTVGNTEAFF
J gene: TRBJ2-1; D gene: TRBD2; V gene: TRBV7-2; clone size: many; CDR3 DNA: TGTGCCAGCAGCTTCCCGGGACTAGCGAACAATGAGCAGTTCTTC; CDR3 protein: CASSFPGLANNEQFF
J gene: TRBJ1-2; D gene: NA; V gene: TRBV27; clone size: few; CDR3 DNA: TGTGCCAGCAGGTCCGCATCGGGGGCCGTTAACTATGGCTACACCTTC; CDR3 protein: CASRSASGAVNYGYTF
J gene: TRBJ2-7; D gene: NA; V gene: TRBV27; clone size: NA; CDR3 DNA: TGTGCCAGCAGTTTCTACGGGTACGAGCAGTACTTC; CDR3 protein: CASSFYGYEQYF
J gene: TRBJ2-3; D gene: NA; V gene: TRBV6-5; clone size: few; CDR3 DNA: TGTGCCAGCAGCCAGGGGCTAGCGGCCACAGATACGCAGTATTTT; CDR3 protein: CASSQGLAATDTQYF
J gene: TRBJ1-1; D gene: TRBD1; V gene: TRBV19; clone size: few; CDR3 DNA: TGTGCCAGTACCTTGACAGGGGGCGGAAACACTGAAGCTTTCTTT; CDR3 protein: CASTLTGGGNTEAFF
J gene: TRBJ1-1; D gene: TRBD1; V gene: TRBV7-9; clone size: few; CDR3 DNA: TGTGCCAGCAGCCACTCCGGGACAGGGGAGCTAGGAGCTTTCTTT; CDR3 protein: CASSHSGTGELGAFF
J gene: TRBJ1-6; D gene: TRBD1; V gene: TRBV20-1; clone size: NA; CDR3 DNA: TGCAGTGCTAGAGATATTGTTTTGGGGGACAGGTATAATTCACCCCTCCACTTT; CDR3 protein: CSARDIVLGDRYNSPLHF
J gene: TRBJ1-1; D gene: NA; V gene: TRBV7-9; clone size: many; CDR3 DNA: TGTGCCAGCAGCCCAGTGGGCAGGGAGGCGTCCACTGAAGCTTTCTTT; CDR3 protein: CASSPVGREASTEAFF
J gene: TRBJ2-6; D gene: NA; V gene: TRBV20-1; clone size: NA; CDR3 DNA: TGCAGTGCTTACACAACAACTGGGGCCAACGTCCTGACTTTC; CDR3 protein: CSAYTTTGANVLTF
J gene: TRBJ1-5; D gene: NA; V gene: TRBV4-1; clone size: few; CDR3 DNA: TGCGCCAGCAGCCAAGATTTACAGATCAATCAGCCCCAGCATTTT; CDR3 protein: CASSQDLQINQPQHF
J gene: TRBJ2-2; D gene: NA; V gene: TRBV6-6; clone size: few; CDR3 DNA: TGTGCCAGCAGTTACTCGAGGGCAGGGCCCACCGGGGAGCTGTTTTTT; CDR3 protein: CASSYSRAGPTGELFF
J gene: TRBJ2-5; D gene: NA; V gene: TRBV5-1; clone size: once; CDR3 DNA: TGCGCCAGCAGCCCAGCTGCAGGGACCCAAGAGACCCAGTACTTC; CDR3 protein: CASSPAAGTQETQYF
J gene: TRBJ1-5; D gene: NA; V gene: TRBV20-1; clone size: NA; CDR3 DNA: TGCAGTGCTAGAGAGCAACTAAACAATCAGCCCCAGCATTTT; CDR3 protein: CSAREQLNNQPQHF
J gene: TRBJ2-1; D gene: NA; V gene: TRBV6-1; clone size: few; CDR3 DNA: TGTGCCAGCTCAGGGGCTGGCAATGAGCAGTTCTTC; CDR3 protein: CASSGAGNEQFF
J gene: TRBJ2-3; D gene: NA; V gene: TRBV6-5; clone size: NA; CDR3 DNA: TGTGCCAGCAGTTATGGCCCCTGGAAGTATTTT; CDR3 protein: CASSYGPWKYF
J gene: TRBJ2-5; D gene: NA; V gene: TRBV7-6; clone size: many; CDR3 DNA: TGTGCCTCCTCCGAGGGGTACCAAGAGACCCAGTACTTC; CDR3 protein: CASSEGYQETQYF
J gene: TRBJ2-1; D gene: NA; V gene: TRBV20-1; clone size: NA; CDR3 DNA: TGCAGTGCTAGCGAAAAGGGTCGGGGGAGCTCCTACAATGAGCAGTTCTTC; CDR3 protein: CSASEKGRGSSYNEQFF
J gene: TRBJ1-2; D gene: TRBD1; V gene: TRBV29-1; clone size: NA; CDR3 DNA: TGCAGCGTTCTTTTGACAGGGGGCTATGGCTACACCTTC; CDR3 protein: CSVLLTGGYGYTF
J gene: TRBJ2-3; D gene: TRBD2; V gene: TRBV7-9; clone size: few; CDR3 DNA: TGTGCCAGCAGCCCAATGGGAGGGAGCACAGATACGCAGTATTTT; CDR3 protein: CASSPMGGSTDTQYF
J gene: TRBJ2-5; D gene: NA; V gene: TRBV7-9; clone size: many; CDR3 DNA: TGTGCCAGCAGCTTCATTGGGCCGCCGAGGCCCCAAGAGACCCAGTACTTC; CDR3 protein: CASSFIGPPRPQETQYF
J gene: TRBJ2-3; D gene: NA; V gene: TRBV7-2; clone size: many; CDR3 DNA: TGTGCCAGCAGCTTCGGAGGTGGAATCGATACGCAGTATTTT; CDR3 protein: CASSFGGGIDTQYF
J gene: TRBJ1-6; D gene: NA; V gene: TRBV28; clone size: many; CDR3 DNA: TGTGCCAGCAGTCCCAGCCCCAGAGGACCCCTCCACTTT; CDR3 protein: CASSPSPRGPLHF
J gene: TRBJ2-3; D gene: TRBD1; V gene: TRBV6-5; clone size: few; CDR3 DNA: TGTGCCAGCAGTTACCACGACAGGGGGCCACAGTATTTT; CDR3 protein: CASSYHDRGPQYF
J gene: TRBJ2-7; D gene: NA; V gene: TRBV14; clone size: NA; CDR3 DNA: TGTGCCAGCAGCCACGAGTCGGGAGAGCAGTACTTC; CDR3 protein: CASSHESGEQYF
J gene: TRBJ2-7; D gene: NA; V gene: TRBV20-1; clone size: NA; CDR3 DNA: TGCAGTGCAGGGGACTTCTCCTACGAGCAGTACTTC; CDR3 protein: CSAGDFSYEQYF
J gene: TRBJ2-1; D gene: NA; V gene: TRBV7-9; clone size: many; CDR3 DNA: TGTGCCAGCAGCTTCGGACAGGAGCAGTTCTTC; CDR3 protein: CASSFGQEQFF
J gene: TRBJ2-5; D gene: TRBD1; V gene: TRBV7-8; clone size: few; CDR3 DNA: TGTGCCAGCAGCCCCCGTGGACAGGACGGAAGAGAGACCCAGTACTTC; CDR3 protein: CASSPRGQDGRETQYF
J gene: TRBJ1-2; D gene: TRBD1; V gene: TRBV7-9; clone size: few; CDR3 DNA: TGTGCCAGCACCCCCACAGGGGCTAACTATGGCTACACCTTC; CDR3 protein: CASTPTGANYGYTF
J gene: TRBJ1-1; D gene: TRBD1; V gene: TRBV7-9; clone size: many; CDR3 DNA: TGTGCCAGCAGCCCCCCGAAGGGGGCCACTGAAGCTTTCTTT; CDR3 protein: CASSPPKGATEAFF
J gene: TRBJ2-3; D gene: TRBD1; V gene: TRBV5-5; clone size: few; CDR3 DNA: TGTGCCAGCAGCTCCGACAGGGGGTATTCAGATACGCAGTATTTT; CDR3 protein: CASSSDRGYSDTQYF
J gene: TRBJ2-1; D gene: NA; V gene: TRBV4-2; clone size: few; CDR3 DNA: TGTGCCAGCAGCGAGCCCCACAATGAGCAGTTCTTC; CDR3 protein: CASSEPHNEQFF
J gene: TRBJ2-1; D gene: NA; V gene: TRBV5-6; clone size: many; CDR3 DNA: TGTGCCAGCGGCTCAGGCGGGTCCTACAATGAGCAGTTCTTC; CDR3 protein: CASGSGGSYNEQFF
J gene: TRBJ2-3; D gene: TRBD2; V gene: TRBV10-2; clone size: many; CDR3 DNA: TGCGCCAGCAGTGGACTAGCGGAATTGGATACGCAGTATTTT; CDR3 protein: CASSGLAELDTQYF
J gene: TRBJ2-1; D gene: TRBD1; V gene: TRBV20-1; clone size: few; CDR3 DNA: TGCAGTGCCCCCTGGTGGGGGACAGCAGATGAGCAGTTCTTC; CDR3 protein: CSAPWWGTADEQFF
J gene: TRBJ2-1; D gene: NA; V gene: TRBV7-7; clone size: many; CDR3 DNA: TGTGCTAGCAGCTTATCTTCGGCAGGTGGATACAATGAGCAGTTCTTC; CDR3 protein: CASSLSSAGGYNEQFF
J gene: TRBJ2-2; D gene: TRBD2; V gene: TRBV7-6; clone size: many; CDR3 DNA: TGTGCCAGCAGCTTAGGACTAGCGGGGACGAACACCGGGGAGCTGTTTTTT; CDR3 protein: CASSLGLAGTNTGELFF
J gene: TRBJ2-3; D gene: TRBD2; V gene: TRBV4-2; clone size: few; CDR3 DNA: TGTGCCAGCAGCCCAGGAAGCGGGGGGCGTAGCACAGATACGCAGTATTTT; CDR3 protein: CASSPGSGGRSTDTQYF
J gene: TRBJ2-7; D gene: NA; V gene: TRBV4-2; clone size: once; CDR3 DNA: TGTGCCAGCAGCCAAGAGGTAGAGGGTCCCTACGAGCAGTACTTC; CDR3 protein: CASSQEVEGPYEQYF